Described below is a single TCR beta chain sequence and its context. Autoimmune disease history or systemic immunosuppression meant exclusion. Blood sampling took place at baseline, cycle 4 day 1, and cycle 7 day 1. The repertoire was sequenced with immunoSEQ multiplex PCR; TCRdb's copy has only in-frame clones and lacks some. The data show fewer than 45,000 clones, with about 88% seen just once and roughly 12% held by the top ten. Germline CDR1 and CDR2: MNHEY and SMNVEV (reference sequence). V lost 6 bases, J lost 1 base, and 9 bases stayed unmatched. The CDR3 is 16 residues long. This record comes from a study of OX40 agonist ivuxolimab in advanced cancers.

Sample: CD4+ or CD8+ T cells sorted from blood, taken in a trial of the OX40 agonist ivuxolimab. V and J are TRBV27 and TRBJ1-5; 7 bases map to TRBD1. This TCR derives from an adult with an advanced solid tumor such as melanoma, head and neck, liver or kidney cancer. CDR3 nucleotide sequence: TGTGCCAGCAGAAATTCCGGGACAGCAAGCAATCAGCCCCAGCATTTT. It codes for CASRNSGTASNQPQHF.